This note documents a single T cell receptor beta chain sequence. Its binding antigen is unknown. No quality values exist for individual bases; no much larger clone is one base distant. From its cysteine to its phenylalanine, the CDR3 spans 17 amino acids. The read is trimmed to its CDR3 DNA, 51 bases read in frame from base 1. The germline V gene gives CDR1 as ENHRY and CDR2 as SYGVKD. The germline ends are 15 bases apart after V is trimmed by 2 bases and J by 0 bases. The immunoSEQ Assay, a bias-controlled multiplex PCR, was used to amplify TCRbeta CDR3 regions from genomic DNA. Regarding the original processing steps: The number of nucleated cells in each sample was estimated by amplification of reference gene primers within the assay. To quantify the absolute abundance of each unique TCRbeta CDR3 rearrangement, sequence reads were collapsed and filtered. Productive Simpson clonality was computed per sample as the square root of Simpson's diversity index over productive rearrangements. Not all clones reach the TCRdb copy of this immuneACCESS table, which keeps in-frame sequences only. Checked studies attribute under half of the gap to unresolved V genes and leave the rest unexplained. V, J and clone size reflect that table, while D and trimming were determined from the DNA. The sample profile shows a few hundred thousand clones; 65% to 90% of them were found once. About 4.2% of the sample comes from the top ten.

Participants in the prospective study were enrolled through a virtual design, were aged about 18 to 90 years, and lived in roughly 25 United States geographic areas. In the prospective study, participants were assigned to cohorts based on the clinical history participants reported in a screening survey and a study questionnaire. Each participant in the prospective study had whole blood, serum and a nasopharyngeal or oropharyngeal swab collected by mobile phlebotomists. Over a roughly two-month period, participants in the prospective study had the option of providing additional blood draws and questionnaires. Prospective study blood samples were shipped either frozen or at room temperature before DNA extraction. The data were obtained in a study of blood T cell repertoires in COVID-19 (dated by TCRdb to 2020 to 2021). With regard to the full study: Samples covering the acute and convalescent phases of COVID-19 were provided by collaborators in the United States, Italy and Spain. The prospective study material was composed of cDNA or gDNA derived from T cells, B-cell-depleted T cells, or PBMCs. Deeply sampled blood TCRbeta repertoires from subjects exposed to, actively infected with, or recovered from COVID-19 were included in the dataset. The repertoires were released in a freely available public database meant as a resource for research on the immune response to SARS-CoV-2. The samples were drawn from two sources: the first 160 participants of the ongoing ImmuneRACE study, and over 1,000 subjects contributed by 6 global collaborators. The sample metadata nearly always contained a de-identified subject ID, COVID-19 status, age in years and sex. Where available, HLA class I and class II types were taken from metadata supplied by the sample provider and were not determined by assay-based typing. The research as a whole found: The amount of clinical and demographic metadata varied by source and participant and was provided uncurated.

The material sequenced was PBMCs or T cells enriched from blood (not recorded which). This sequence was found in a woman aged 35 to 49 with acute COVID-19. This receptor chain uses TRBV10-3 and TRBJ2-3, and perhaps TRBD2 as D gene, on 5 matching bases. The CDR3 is CAISETPSGGSTDTQYF. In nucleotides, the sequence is TGTGCCATCAGTGAGACCCCGAGCGGCGGGAGCACAGATACGCAGTATTTT.